This T cell receptor (beta chain) was recovered during a study of blood T cell repertoires in COVID-19. Study-wide background: Samples representing acute and convalescent COVID-19 were sourced from the United States, Italy and Spain. PBMCs, B-cell-depleted T cells, or T cells were the source of the cDNA or gDNA that made up the material.

This clone was detected once. The CDR3 consists of 13 residues. The V gene's germline CDR1 is SNHLY and CDR2 FYNNEI. V gave up 10 bases and J gave up 0 bases, with 12 bases separating them. Authors' data handling: Estimated nucleated cell counts came from reference gene primer amplification. Produced via immunoSEQ multiplex PCR; TCRdb's table is partial and in-frame only. V, J and clone size are taken as reported in that table, and D and trimming were inferred from the DNA itself. Among roughly 240,000 clones listed, about 86% were seen once. The source is a woman aged 25 to 39 who had recovered from COVID-19. Material: peripheral blood. The chain carries TRBV2 and TRBJ2-5; D call uncertain. CDR3 nucleotide sequence: TGTGCCACCACCCAGTCTTACCAAGAGACCCAGTACTTC. Translation gives CATTQSYQETQYF. Drawing the rest from reference TRBV2 and TRBJ2-5, the complete variable domain is EPEVTQTPSHQVTQMGQEVILRCVPISNHLYFYWYRQILGQKVEFLVSFYNNEISEKSEIFDDQFSVERPDGSNFTLKIRSTKLEDSAMYFCATTQSYQETQYFGPGTRLLVL.